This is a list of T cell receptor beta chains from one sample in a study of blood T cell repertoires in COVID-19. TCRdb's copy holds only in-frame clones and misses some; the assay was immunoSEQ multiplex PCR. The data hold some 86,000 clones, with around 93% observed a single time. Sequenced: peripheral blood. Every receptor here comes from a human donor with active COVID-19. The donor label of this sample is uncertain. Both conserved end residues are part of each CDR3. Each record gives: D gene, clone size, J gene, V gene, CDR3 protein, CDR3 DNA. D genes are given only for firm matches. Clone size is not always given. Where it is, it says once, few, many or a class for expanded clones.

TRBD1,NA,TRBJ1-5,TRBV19,CASSRPLQGDLSNQPQHF,TGTGCCAGTAGCAGGCCTTTACAGGGGGACTTGAGCAATCAGCCCCAGCATTTT
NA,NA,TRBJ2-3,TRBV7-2,CASSRFTDTQYF,TGTGCCAGCAGCCGTTTCACAGATACGCAGTATTTT
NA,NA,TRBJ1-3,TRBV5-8,CASSLSGNTIYF,TGTGCCAGCAGCTTGTCGGGAAACACCATATATTTT
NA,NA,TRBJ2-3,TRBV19,CASSIPGGTDTQYF,TGTGCCAGTAGTATACCCGGGGGCACAGATACGCAGTATTTT
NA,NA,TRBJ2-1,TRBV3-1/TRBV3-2,CASSQTRKNEQFF,TGTGCCAGCAGCCAGACTAGGAAGAATGAGCAGTTCTTC
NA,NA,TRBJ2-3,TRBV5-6,CASRPTYSLTDTQYF,TGTGCCAGCAGGCCTACTTACTCCCTTACAGATACGCAGTATTTT
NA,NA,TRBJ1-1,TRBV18,CASSQTGDRNTEAFF,TGTGCCAGCTCTCAAACCGGCGACAGGAACACTGAAGCTTTCTTT
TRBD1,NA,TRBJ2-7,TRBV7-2,CASSFYRGSSYEQYF,TGTGCCAGCAGCTTCTACAGGGGGAGCTCCTACGAGCAGTACTTC
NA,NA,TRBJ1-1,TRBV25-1,CASRQGTHTEAFF,TGTGCCAGCAGACAGGGAACTCACACTGAAGCTTTCTTT
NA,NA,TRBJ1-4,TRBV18,CASSPVGENEKLFF,TGTGCCAGCTCACCAGTCGGGGAAAATGAAAAACTGTTTTTT
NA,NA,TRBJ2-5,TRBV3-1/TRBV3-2,CASSQADQETQYF,TGTGCCAGCAGCCAAGCAGACCAAGAGACCCAGTACTTC
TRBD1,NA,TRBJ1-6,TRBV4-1,CASSLGTGNSPLHF,TGCGCCAGCAGCCTAGGGACAGGCAATTCACCCCTCCACTTT
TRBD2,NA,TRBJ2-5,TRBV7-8,CASTVLAKETQYF,TGTGCCAGCACCGTACTAGCGAAAGAGACCCAGTACTTC
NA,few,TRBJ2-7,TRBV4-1,CASSPQGAGFGHEQYF,TGCGCCAGCAGCCCCCAGGGCGCAGGGTTCGGGCACGAGCAGTACTTC
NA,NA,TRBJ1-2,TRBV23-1,CASNRKGEDSSRGYTF,TGCGCCAGCAACCGAAAGGGCGAGGACTCCTCTCGAGGCTACACCTTC
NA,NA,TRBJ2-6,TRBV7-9,CASSEMGRRDLSGANVLTF,TGTGCCAGCAGCGAAATGGGACGGCGGGACCTCTCTGGGGCCAACGTCCTGACTTTC
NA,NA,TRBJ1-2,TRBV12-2,CASRPQEVNYGYTF,TGTGCAAGTCGCCCGCAGGAAGTAAACTATGGCTACACCTTC
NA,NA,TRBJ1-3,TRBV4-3,CASSQVEETDSGNTIYF,TGCGCCAGCAGCCAGGTAGAGGAAACGGACTCTGGAAACACCATATATTTT
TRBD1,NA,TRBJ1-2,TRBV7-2,CASSLGNRGLGYGYTF,TGTGCCAGCAGCTTAGGAAACAGGGGGCTTGGGTATGGCTACACCTTC
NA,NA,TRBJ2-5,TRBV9,CASSVRGASGETQYF,TGTGCCAGCAGCGTCCGGGGGGCCTCGGGAGAGACCCAGTACTTC
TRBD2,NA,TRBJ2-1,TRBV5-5,CASSSTSGGAHEQFF,TGTGCCAGCAGCTCGACTAGCGGGGGGGCGCATGAGCAGTTCTTC
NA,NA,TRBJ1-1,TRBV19,CASSIRTRKIEAFF,TGTGCCAGTAGTATCCGGACAAGGAAGATTGAAGCTTTCTTT
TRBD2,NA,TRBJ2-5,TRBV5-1,CASSPRLAGGQETQYF,TGCGCCAGCAGCCCGAGACTAGCGGGGGGCCAAGAGACCCAGTACTTC
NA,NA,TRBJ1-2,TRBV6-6,CASSSPENYGYTF,TGTGCCAGCAGTTCTCCGGAGAACTATGGCTACACCTTC
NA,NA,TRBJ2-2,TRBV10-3,CAISEGEGRTGELFF,TGTGCCATCAGCGAGGGGGAGGGCCGCACCGGGGAGCTGTTTTTT
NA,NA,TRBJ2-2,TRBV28,CASSPFGTGELFF,TGTGCCAGCAGTCCCTTCGGGACCGGGGAGCTGTTTTTT
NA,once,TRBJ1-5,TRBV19,CASSMGGDGQPQHF,TGTGCCAGTAGTATGGGAGGGGATGGGCAGCCCCAGCATTTT
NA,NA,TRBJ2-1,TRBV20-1,CSASASRYNEQFF,TGCAGTGCTAGTGCTAGTAGGTACAATGAGCAGTTCTTC